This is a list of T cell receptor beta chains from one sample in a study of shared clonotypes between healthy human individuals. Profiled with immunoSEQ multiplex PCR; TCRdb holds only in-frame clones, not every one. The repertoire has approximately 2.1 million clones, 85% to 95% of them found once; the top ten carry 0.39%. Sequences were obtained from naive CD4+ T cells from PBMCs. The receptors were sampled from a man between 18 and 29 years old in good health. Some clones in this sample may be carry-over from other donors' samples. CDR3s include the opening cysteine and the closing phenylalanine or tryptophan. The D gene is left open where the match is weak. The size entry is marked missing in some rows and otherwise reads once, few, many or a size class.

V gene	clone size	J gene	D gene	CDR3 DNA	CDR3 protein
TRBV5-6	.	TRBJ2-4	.	TGTGCCAGCAGCTTCAGGCGAGCGAACATTCAGTACTTC	CASSFRRANIQYF
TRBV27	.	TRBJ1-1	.	TGTGCCAGCAGTCCCAGGGGCATGAACACTGAAGCTTTCTTT	CASSPRGMNTEAFF
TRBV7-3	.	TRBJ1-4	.	TGTGCCAGCAGCTCCACTAAAGGGGAAAAACTGTTTTTT	CASSSTKGEKLFF
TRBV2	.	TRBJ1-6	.	TGTGCCAGCAGCCGGGAAAGGGGTTCACCCCTCCACTTT	CASSRERGSPLHF
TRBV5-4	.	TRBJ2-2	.	TGTGCCAGCAGCTTGGATTTGACCAACACCGGGGAGCTGTTTTTT	CASSLDLTNTGELFF
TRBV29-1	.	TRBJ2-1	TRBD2	TGCAGCGGACGGACTAGCGGGCGATACAATGAGCAGTTCTTC	CSGRTSGRYNEQFF
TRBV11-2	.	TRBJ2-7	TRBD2	TGTGCCAGCAGCCCGACTAGCGGGAGCGTCGACGAGCAGTACTTC	CASSPTSGSVDEQYF
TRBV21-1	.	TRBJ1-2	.	TGTGCCAGCAGCAAACAGCGGGTCCTTTTTCCCTATGGCTACACCTTC	CASSKQRVLFPYGYTF
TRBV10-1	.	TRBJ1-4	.	TGCGCCAGCAGTCGGGGGGGGTGGTGTGAAAAACTGTTTTTT	CASSRGGWCEKLFF
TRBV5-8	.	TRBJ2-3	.	TGTGCCAGCAGCTTGGGGGCCTCCGGACATACGCAGTATTTT	CASSLGASGHTQYF
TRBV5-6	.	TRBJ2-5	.	TGTGCCAGCAGCCGTGGGGGAGAGACCCAGTACTTC	CASSRGGETQYF
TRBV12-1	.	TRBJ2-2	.	TGTGCCAGCAATAGGGGACCGAACACCGGGGAGCTGTTTTTT	CASNRGPNTGELFF
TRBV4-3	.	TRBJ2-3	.	TGCGCCAGCAGCCAACGTGGGGCAGATACGCAGTATTTT	CASSQRGADTQYF
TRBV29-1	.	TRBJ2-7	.	TGCAGCGTTGAGGGTCAGTTCTACGAGCAGTACTTC	CSVEGQFYEQYF
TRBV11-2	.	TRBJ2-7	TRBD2	TGTGCCAGCAGCTTAGTTGGACTAGGAACGGGTTGGAAAGACGAGCAGTACTTC	CASSLVGLGTGWKDEQYF
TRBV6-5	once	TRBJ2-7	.	TGTGCCAGCAGTTTCTCAGGGAACGAGCAGTACTTC	CASSFSGNEQYF
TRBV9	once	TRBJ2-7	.	TGTGCCAGCAGCCCAGATTCCGGGACTGAGACCTACGAGCAGTACTTC	CASSPDSGTETYEQYF
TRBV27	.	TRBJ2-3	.	TGTGCCAGCAGTTTATCGATTGGAGCCCAGGCAGATACGCAGTATTTT	CASSLSIGAQADTQYF
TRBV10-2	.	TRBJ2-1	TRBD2	TGCGCCAGCAGGGGGACTAGCAAATCGACCTACAATGAGCAGTTCTTC	CASRGTSKSTYNEQFF
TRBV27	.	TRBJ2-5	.	TGTGCCAGCAGTGGAAGGGGGTTCCAAGAGACCCAGTACTTC	CASSGRGFQETQYF
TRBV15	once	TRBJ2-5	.	TGTGCCACCAGCAGAGGAGTGTTGGCCCAGTACTTC	CATSRGVLAQYF
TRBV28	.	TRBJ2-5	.	TGTGCCAGCAGTTCGCAGGGAAGGGGGCAAGAGACCCAGTACTTC	CASSSQGRGQETQYF
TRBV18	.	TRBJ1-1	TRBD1	TGTGCCAGCTCACCACTTGGGACAGGGGGAACTGAAGCTTTCTTT	CASSPLGTGGTEAFF
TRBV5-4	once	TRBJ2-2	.	TGTGCCAGCAGCTTGGCACCCGAAGGGGCTGGGGGGGAGCTGTTTTTT	CASSLAPEGAGGELFF
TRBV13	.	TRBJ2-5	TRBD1	TGTGCCAGCAGCCGTAACCCGCGGACAGGGGGAGAAGAGACCCAGTACTTC	CASSRNPRTGGEETQYF
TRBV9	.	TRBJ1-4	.	TGTGCCAGCAGCGTAGATGGCAGGAGTGCAACTAATGAAAAACTGTTTTTT	CASSVDGRSATNEKLFF